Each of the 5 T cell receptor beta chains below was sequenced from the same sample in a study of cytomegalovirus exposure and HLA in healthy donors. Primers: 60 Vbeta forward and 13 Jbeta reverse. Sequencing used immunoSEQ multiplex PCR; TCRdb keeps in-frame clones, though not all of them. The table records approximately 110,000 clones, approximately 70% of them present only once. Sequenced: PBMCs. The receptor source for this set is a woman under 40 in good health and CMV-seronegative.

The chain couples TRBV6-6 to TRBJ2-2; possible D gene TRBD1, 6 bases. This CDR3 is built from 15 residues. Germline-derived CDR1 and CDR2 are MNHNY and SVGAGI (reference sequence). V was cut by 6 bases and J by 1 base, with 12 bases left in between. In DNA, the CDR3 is TGTGCCAGCAGCCTCGGACAGCTGAACACCGGGGAGCTGTTTTTT. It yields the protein CASSLGQLNTGELFF.

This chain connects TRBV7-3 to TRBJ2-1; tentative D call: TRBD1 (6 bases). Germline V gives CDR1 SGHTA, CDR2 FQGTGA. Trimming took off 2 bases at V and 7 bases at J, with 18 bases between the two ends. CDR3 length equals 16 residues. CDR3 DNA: TGTGCCAGCAGCTTATTAGGGTTAGGGGGATCAAATGAGCAGTTCTTC. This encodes CASSLLGLGGSNEQFF.

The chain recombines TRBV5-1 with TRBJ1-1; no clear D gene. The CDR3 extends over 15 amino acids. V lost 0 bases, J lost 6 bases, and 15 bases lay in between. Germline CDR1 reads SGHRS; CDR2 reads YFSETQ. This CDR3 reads CASSLDGVESAEAFF. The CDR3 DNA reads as TGCGCCAGCAGCTTGGATGGAGTCGAGAGTGCTGAAGCTTTCTTT.

The CDR3 loop reads CASSRSPYEQYF. In nucleotides, the CDR3 is TGTGCCAGCTCCAGGTCCCCCTACGAGCAGTACTTC. V usage is TRBV18 and J usage is TRBJ2-7; D gene unclear. The V gene's germline CDR1 is KGHSH and CDR2 LQKENI. The V gene lost 6 bases and the J gene lost 2 bases, with 8 bases spanning the gap. This CDR3 is 12 amino acids long.

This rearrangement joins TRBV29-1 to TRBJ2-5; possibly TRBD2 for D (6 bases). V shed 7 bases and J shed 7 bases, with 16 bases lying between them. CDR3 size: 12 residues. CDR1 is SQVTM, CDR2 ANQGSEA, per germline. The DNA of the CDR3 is TGCAGCGAAGGGTGGAGGGCTGGGACCCAGTACTTC. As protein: CSEGWRAGTQYF.